This T cell receptor (beta chain) is drawn from a study of regulatory T cells in long-lasting Graves disease. Study background: It was over 5 years of antithyroid drugs, with positive TSH receptor antibodies, that meant persistent Graves' disease.

Arm-PCR of CDR3 regions and iRepertoire HTBI primers were the basis on which TCR beta libraries were built. TCRdb re-called the multiplex PCR reads through MiXCR, storing one row per CDR3 protein. The table lists 390,000 or so distinct CDR3 sequences, 20% to 25% of them singletons. V was shortened by 6 bases and J by 4 bases, with 27 bases between the two germline ends. Germline V gene lookup returns CDR1 MDHEN and CDR2 SYDVKM. The CDR3 length is 18 residues. This clonotype has just a few counts. Sample time point: persistent/refractory GD, antithyroid drugs over 5 years with positive TRAb. PBMCs were the source of the RNA used for TCR sequencing.

Source: peripheral blood mononuclear cells (PBMCs), taken when the disease was refractory, from a patient treated with antithyroid drugs. The chain is built from TRBV28 and TRBJ2-5; weak D call: TRBD2 (6 bases). The receptor was isolated from a woman in her 40s with Graves disease. The CDR3 region has the DNA TGTGCCAGCAGCAGTTTTGACACCGGACTGGGGAGGTCAGAGACCCAGTACTTC. It translates to CASSSFDTGLGRSETQYF.